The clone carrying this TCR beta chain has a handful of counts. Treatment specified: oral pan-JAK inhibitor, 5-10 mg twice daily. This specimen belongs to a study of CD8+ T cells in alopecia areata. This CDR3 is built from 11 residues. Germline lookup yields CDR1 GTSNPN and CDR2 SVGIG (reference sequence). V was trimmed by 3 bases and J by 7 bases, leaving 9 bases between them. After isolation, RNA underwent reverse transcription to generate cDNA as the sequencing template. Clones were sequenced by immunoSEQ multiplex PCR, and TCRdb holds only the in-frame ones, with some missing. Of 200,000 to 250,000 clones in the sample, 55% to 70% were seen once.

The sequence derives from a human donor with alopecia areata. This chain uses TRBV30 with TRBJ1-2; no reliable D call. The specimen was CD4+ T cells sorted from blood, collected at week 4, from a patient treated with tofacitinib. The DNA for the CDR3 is TGTGCCTGGAGCATGGGCTCTGGCTACACCTTC. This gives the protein CAWSMGSGYTF.